The 5 T cell receptor beta chains presented below share a single source sample, sequenced in a study of OX40 agonist ivuxolimab in advanced cancers. Data came from immunoSEQ multiplex PCR; TCRdb stores just in-frame clones and leaves some out. This table has about 60,000 clones, 80% to 90% appearing once. The material was CD4+ or CD8+ T cells sorted from blood, obtained in a trial of the OX40 agonist ivuxolimab. These receptors all come from an adult with an advanced solid tumor such as melanoma, head and neck, liver or kidney cancer.

The gene calls are TRBV6-4 and TRBJ1-6, with 7 bases aligning to TRBD1. There are 16 residues in the CDR3. V lost 0 bases and J lost 7; bases outside the gene matches: 6. CDR1 MRHNA and CDR2 SNTAGT come from the germline V gene. CDR3 coding DNA: TGTGCCAGCAGTGACTCCCGACAGGGATGGAATTCACCCCTCCACTTT. Amino acid sequence: CASSDSRQGWNSPLHF.

The chain recombines TRBV5-1 with TRBJ1-1; no firm D call. The CDR3 runs 14 residues. The germline V gene encodes CDR1 SGHRS and CDR2 YFSETQ. V gave up 4 bases and J gave up 2 bases, with 12 bases separating them. The CDR3 protein is CASSTSTTNTEAFF. CDR3 bases: TGCGCCAGCAGCACCTCGACCACTAACACTGAAGCTTTCTTT.

The chain employs TRBV7-3 and TRBJ2-1, with D unclear. There are 15 residues in the CDR3. The V gene's germline CDR1 is SGHTA and CDR2 FQGTGA. Deletions cut 5 bases from V and 8 bases from J, with 19 bases between. In DNA form, the CDR3 reads TGTGCCAGCAGCCCCGGGCCCCCGGCGATGGATGAGCAGTTCTTC. Protein product: CASSPGPPAMDEQFF.

The chain links TRBV28 to TRBJ1-2; 7 positions match TRBD1. The trim removed 9 bases at V and 6 bases at J, leaving 19 bases unmatched. From germline, CDR1 is MDHEN and CDR2 SYDVKM. The length of the CDR3 is 16 residues. CDR3 nucleotide sequence: TGTGCCAGTCGGCCCCGAGGGGGCTTCCCCCAAGATGGCTACACCTTC. Protein sequence: CASRPRGGFPQDGYTF.

This clone was detected a few times. The CDR3 spells CASSLVVRGGTDTQYF. DNA of the CDR3: TGTGCCAGCAGCTTAGTGGTGCGGGGGGGCACAGATACGCAGTATTTT. The rearrangement links TRBV7-2 to TRBJ2-3; 8 bases fit TRBD2. CDR3 length equals 16 residues. Germline-derived CDR1 and CDR2 are SGHTA and FQGNSA. V dropped 1 base and J dropped 1; count of bases not matched to a gene: 4.